These 21 T cell receptor beta chains were sequenced from one sample in a study of control samples from healthy donors and cancer patients (dated by TCRdb to the early 2020s). Libraries came from the immunoSEQ multiplex PCR assay. What TCRdb holds here is the immuneACCESS table cut down to in-frame rearrangements. Part of the clones is not present; checked against another copy, under half of the missing clones reflect an unresolved V gene, and the others are unexplained. For this sample the table gives roughly 100,000 clones, of which about 89% were detected only once. 15% to 20% of the sample lies in the top ten. The sample taken for sequencing was PBMCs. Receptor source: a man between 60 and 70 years old with lung cancer.

This chain joins TRBV5-1 and TRBJ2-3; D call uncertain. The V gene's germline CDR1 is SGHRS and CDR2 YFSETQ. V was clipped by 5 bases and J by 2 bases, with 12 bases between them. This CDR3 spans 14 amino acids. Here the CDR3 DNA reads TGCGCCAGCAGTCGTAACGTAGACACAGATACGCAGTATTTT. Translated, it gives CASSRNVDTDTQYF.

The gene calls are TRBV20-1 and TRBJ2-3; D is possibly TRBD1 (5 bases). Trimming cost V 3 bases and J 5 bases, with 21 bases left between them. CDR3 length: 16 amino acids. Germline values: CDR1 DFQATT, CDR2 SNEGSKA (reference sequence). The chain's CDR3 is CSASSVTGPPGDTQYF. For the CDR3, the DNA is TGCAGTGCTAGTTCCGTCACAGGTCCGCCCGGAGATACGCAGTATTTT.

The rearrangement joins TRBV29-1 to TRBJ2-7; D call uncertain. Deletions cut 0 bases from V and 0 bases from J, with 6 bases between. Germline assignment: CDR1 SQVTM and CDR2 ANQGSEA. This CDR3 contains 13 residues. The CDR3 here is CSVEDLDSYEQYF. CDR3 coding DNA: TGCAGCGTTGAAGATCTAGACTCCTACGAGCAGTACTTC.

The V and J genes are TRBV3-1 (or the pseudogene TRBV3-2) and TRBJ2-7; D might be TRBD2 (6 bases). The germline CDR1 and CDR2 sequences are LGHDT and YNNKEL (reference sequence). V was clipped by 5 bases and J by 0 bases, with 14 bases between them. This CDR3 is 15 amino acids long. The CDR3 spells CASSVRRAYSYEQYF. DNA for the CDR3: TGTGCCAGCAGCGTAAGGAGGGCCTACTCCTACGAGCAGTACTTC.

CDR3 bases: TGTGCCAGCAGTAAGCGGGGCTCCTACGAGCAGTACGTC. This sequence encodes CASSKRGSYEQYV. The rearrangement uses TRBV2 and TRBJ2-7; the match to TRBD2 covers 7 bases. Germline loops: CDR1 SNHLY, CDR2 FYNNEI. CDR3 length equals 13 residues. Trimming took 5 bases from V and 0 from J; bases not matched to a gene: 1.

The chain has TRBV5-1 and TRBJ1-1; no firm D call. This CDR3 spans 13 amino acids. Per the germline V gene, CDR1 is SGHRS and CDR2 is YFSETQ. The V and J ends lost 9 bases and 1 base respectively, with 13 bases between them. CDR3 protein: CATKDSPNTEAFF. CDR3 nucleotide sequence: TGCGCCACCAAGGATAGTCCGAACACTGAAGCTTTCTTT.

The chain recombines TRBV3-1 (or the pseudogene TRBV3-2) with TRBJ2-6; TRBD1 agrees at 7 bases. The germline CDR1 and CDR2 sequences are LGHDT and YNNKEL (reference sequence). The CDR3 is 14 residues long. The trim removed 6 bases at V and 2 bases at J, leaving 1 base unmatched. The CDR3 nucleotides are TGTGCCAGCAGGACAGGGACTGGGGCCAACGTCCTGACTTTC. The encoded protein is CASRTGTGANVLTF.

This rearrangement joins TRBV9 to TRBJ2-2; 8 bases are a match to TRBD2. Germline CDR1 reads SGDLS; CDR2 reads YYNGEE. V lost 0 bases and J lost 2; bases outside the gene matches: 3. CDR3 length equals 16 residues. For the CDR3, the DNA is TGTGCCAGCAGCGTAGCAGCGGGGGCTAACACCGGGGAGCTGTTTTTT. Amino acid sequence: CASSVAAGANTGELFF.

CDR3 in amino acids: CASSPPGPGVSQYF. In DNA, the CDR3 is TGTGCCAGCAGCCCGCCCGGGCCTGGGGTATCGCAGTATTTT. The J gene is TRBJ2-3, the V gene TRBV7-6; no reliable D call. Trimming cost V 5 bases and J 10 bases, with 19 bases left between them. Germline V gene data show CDR1 as SGHVS and CDR2 as FNYEAQ. The CDR3 length is 14 residues.

The chain employs TRBV21-1 and TRBJ2-1; no check of the table's D call, TRBD2, against the DNA was made. TRBV21-1 is a pseudogene segment. There are 16 residues in the CDR3. CDR3 sequence reads: CASSNRGCFTYNEQFF. CDR3 in DNA: TGTGCCAGCAGCAATCGGGGTTGCTTCACATACAATGAGCAGTTCTTC.

The chain carries TRBV6-6 and TRBJ2-3, with 7 bases lining up with TRBD2. Looked up from germline, CDR1 is MNHNY and CDR2 is SVGAGI (reference sequence). CDR3 length equals 17 residues. The ends lost 5 bases at V and 5 bases at J; junction bases unmatched: 16. In DNA form, the CDR3 reads TGTGCCAGCAGTCCCAGAGGTAGCGGGCCCTCGGGAGATACGCAGTATTTT. Translation gives CASSPRGSGPSGDTQYF.

The V gene is TRBV10-1, the J gene TRBJ1-1; no clear D. This CDR3 is 12 amino acids long. V gave up 3 bases and J gave up 6 bases, with 8 bases separating them. Germline V gene lookup returns CDR1 WNHNN and CDR2 SYGVQD (reference sequence). For the CDR3, the DNA is TGCGCCAGCAGTGACTTAATCTCTGAAGCTTTCTTT. The encoded protein is CASSDLISEAFF.

The rearrangement joins TRBV18 to TRBJ2-1, with TRBD1 matching 8 bases. The CDR3 contains 15 residues. CDR1 KGHSH and CDR2 LQKENI come from the germline V gene. With 3 bases clipped from V and 7 bases from J, the junction kept 8 bases outside the gene matches. CDR3 loop: CASSPSVTGENEQFF. DNA for the CDR3: TGTGCCAGCTCACCTAGCGTGACAGGGGAAAATGAGCAGTTCTTC.

There are a few counts of this clone. The chain carries TRBV14 and TRBJ1-6; D unresolved. Trimming took off 0 bases at V and 10 bases at J, with 16 bases between the two ends. Per germline, CDR1 SGHDN and CDR2 FVKESK. This CDR3 is 16 amino acids long. The CDR3 sequence is CASSQESGVGGSPLHF. The CDR3 DNA sequence: TGTGCCAGCAGCCAAGAATCGGGAGTGGGTGGCTCACCCCTCCACTTT. The full variable domain, in which reference TRBV14 and TRBJ1-6 provide the parts outside the CDR3, is EAGVTQFPSHSVIEKGQTVTLRCDPISGHDNLYWYRRVMGKEIKFLLHFVKESKQDESGMPNNRFLAERTGGTYSTLKVQPAELEDSGVYFCASSQESGVGGSPLHFGNGTRLTVT.

V gene TRBV5-8 combines with J gene TRBJ1-5; D gene unclear. Germline V gene lookup returns CDR1 SGHTS and CDR2 YDEGEE. The CDR3 runs to 12 residues. V was pared by 5 bases and J by 3 bases, with 6 bases between. CDR3 protein: CASRKYNQPQHF. The CDR3 DNA reads TGTGCCAGCAGGAAGTACAATCAGCCCCAGCATTTT.

The chain recombines TRBV12-5 with TRBJ2-7; no reliable D call. The germline V gene encodes CDR1 LGHNT and CDR2 FRNRAP. This CDR3 spans 11 amino acids. The ends were cut back, 4 bases at V and 4 bases at J, with 5 bases in the middle. In DNA, the CDR3 is TGTGCTAGTGGTTCGACTTACGAGCAGTACGTC. Translating it yields CASGSTYEQYV.

This rearrangement joins TRBV30 to TRBJ1-1; 8 nucleotides agree with TRBD1. The CDR3 sequence is 13 residues long. Germline values: CDR1 GTSNPN, CDR2 SVGIG (reference sequence). The J segment lost 6 bases and the V segment lost 4 bases, leaving 7 bases of the junction unmatched. The CDR3 sequence: CAWKDRALSEAFF. The CDR3 coding sequence is TGTGCCTGGAAGGACAGGGCCCTCTCTGAAGCTTTCTTT. Based on the CDR3 plus reference TRBV30 and TRBJ1-1, the full variable domain is SQTIHQWPATLVQPVGSPLSLECTVEGTSNPNLYWYRQAAGRGLQLLFYSVGIGQISSEVPQNLSASRPQDRQFILSSKKLLLSDSGFYLCAWKDRALSEAFFGQGTRLTVV.

This chain links TRBV6-4 with TRBJ2-4; D unresolved. Germline V CDR1 and CDR2: MRHNA, SNTAGT. V gave up 3 bases and J gave up 1 base, with 10 bases separating them. The CDR3 spans 15 residues. The chain's CDR3 is CASSESLGAKNIQYF. For the CDR3, the DNA is TGTGCCAGCAGTGAGTCGCTTGGGGCCAAAAACATTCAGTACTTC.

The chain joins TRBV6-6 to TRBJ1-2; D not resolved. Germline V gene data show CDR1 as MNHNY and CDR2 as SVGAGI (reference sequence). V lost 4 bases and J 3 bases, leaving 9 bases between the germline ends. This CDR3 comprises 13 residues. The CDR3 coding sequence is TGTGCCAGCAGTTTTGGGCAGTACTATGGCTACACCTTC. It encodes CASSFGQYYGYTF.

The chain joins TRBV6-5 to TRBJ1-1; D call uncertain. V shed 2 bases and J shed 1 base, with 5 bases lying between them. The CDR3 sequence is 13 residues long. The germline V gene encodes CDR1 MNHEY and CDR2 SVGAGI. CDR3 sequence: CASSYNRNTEAFF. In DNA form, the CDR3 reads TGTGCCAGCAGTTACAACAGGAACACTGAAGCTTTCTTT.

The V call is TRBV6-5, the J call TRBJ2-3; 12 bases fit TRBD2. Germline-derived CDR1 and CDR2 are MNHEY and SVGAGI. The CDR3 loop spans 14 amino acids. The V segment lost 6 bases and the J segment 6 bases; nucleotides outside the gene matches: 4. DNA of the CDR3: TGTGCCAGCAGCTTTGGGACTAGCGGGGATACGCAGTATTTT. It translates to CASSFGTSGDTQYF.